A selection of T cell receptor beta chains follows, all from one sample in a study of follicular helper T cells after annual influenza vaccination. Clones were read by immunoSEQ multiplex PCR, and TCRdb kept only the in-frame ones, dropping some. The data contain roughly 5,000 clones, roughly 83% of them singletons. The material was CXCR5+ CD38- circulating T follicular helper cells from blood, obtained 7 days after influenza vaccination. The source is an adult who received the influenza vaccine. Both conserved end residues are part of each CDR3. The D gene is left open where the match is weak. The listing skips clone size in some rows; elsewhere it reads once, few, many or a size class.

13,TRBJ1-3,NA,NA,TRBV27,TGTGCCAGCAGCCTAAATTCTGGAAACACCATATATTTT,CASSLNSGNTIYF
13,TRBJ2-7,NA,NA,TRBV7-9,TGTGCCAGCAGCTTAGTAGGCGGCTACGAGCAGTACTTC,CASSLVGGYEQYF
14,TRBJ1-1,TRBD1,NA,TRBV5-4,TGTGCCAGCAGCTGGACCGCGACAGGGGCAGAAGCTTTCTTT,CASSWTATGAEAFF
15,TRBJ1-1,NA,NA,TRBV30,TGTGCCTGGTGGGGTAGGCTGGGCGAGGGCACTGAAGCTTTCTTT,CAWWGRLGEGTEAFF
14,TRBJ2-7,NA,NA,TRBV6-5,TGTGCCAGCAGTGAAGGACCGGGAAACTACGAGCAGTACTTC,CASSEGPGNYEQYF
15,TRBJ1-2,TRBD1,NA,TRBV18,TGTGCCAGCTCACTGAAGACAGGGGATTTTTCTGGCTACACCTTC,CASSLKTGDFSGYTF
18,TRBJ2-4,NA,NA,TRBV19,TGTGCCAGTAGTTCGCTAGGTTCCGGGAGCTCCGCCAAAAACATTCAGTACTTC,CASSSLGSGSSAKNIQYF
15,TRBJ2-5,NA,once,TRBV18,TGTGCCAGCTCACCAAGATCGGGGGCCCAAGAGACCCAGTACTTC,CASSPRSGAQETQYF
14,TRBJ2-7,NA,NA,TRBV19,TGTGCCAGTAGTTCCCGGACAGATAACTACGAGCAGTACTTC,CASSSRTDNYEQYF
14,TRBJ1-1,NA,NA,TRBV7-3,TGTGCCAGCAGCTTAACGTCTGGCCAGGGGGAAGCTTTCTTT,CASSLTSGQGEAFF
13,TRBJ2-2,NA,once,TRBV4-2,TGTGCCAGCAGCCAAGACTCCATCGGGGAGCTGTTTTTT,CASSQDSIGELFF
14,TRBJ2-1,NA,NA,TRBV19,TGTGCCAGTAGTCCCCGGACAGATTACAATGAGCAGTTCTTC,CASSPRTDYNEQFF
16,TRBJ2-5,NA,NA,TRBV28,TGTGCCAGCAGTTTGTGGACAGAGGGGTTTCAAGAGACCCAGTACTTC,CASSLWTEGFQETQYF
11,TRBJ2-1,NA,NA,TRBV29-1,TGCAGCGTTGCCCTTGGCCATGAGCAGTTCTTC,CSVALGHEQFF
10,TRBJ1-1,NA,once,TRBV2,TGTGCCAGCAGGTATACTGAAGCTTTCTTT,CASRYTEAFF
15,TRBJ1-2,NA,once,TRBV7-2,TGTGCCAGCAGCTTCGCAGGGGAGACTAACTATGGCTACACCTTC,CASSFAGETNYGYTF
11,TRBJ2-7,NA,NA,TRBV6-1,TGTGCCAGCAGCAGATCCTACGAGCAGTACTTC,CASSRSYEQYF
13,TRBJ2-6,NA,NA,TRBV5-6,TGTGCCAGCAGCGAGACTGGGGCCAACGTCCTGACTTTC,CASSETGANVLTF
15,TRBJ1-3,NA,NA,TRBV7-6,TGTGCCAGCAGCCCTCGTTGGGGGCCTGGAAACACCATATATTTT,CASSPRWGPGNTIYF
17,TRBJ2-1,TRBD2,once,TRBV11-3,TGTGCCAGCAGCCTGAGGACTAGCGGGAGCTGGGACAATGAGCAGTTCTTC,CASSLRTSGSWDNEQFF
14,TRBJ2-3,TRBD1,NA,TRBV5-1,TGCGCCAGCACAAGGGACAGGGGGAAAGATACGCAGTATTTT,CASTRDRGKDTQYF
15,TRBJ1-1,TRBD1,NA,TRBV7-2,TGTGCCAGCAGCTCAGGTATCAACAGGGGCACTGAAGCTTTCTTT,CASSSGINRGTEAFF
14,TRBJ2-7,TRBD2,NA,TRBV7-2,TGTGCCAGCAGCTTGCGGCTAGCGGGGGGCGAGCAGTACTTC,CASSLRLAGGEQYF
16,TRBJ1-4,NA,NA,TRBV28,TGTGCCAGCAGTTTAACATCCGGCGAAACTAATGAAAAACTGTTTTTT,CASSLTSGETNEKLFF
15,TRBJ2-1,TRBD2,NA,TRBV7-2,TGTGCCAGCAGCTTAGTGGGCGGGAGGTACAATGAGCAGTTCTTC,CASSLVGGRYNEQFF